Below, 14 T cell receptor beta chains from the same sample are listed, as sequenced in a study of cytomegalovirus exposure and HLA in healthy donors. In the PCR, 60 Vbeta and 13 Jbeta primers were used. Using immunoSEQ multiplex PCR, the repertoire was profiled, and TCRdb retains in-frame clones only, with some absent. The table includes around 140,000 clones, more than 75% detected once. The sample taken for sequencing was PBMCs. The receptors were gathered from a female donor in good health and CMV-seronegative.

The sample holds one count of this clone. The CDR3 DNA follows: TGTGCCATCAGTGGAGGGGGGGATGGCTACACCTTC. Translated, it gives CAISGGGDGYTF. The gene calls are TRBV10-3 and TRBJ1-2, with TRBD1 as a possible D gene (6 bases). Germline-derived CDR1 and CDR2 are ENHRY and SYGVKD. This CDR3 is built from 12 residues. Trimming stripped 4 bases from V and 6 bases from J, with 9 bases between.

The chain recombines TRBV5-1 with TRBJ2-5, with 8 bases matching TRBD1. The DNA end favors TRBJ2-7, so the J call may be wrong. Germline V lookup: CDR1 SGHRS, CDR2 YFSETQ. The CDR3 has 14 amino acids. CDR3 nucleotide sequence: TGCGCCAGCAGCCTAGGACAGGGTTGGTACGAGCAGTACTTC. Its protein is CASSLGQGWYEQYF.

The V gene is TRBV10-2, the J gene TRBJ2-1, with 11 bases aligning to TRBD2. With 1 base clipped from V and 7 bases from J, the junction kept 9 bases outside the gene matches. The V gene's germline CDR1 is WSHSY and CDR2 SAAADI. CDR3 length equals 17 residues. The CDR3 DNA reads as TGCGCCAGCAGTGAGTGGGCCACACTAGCGGGAGTGAATGAGCAGTTCTTC. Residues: CASSEWATLAGVNEQFF.

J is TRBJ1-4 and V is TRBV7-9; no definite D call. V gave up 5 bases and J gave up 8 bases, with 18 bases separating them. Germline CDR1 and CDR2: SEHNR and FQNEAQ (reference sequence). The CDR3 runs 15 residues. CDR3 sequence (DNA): TGTGCCAGCAGCCATTTGGTGACGGAGCGAGAAAAACTGTTTTTT. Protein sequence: CASSHLVTEREKLFF.

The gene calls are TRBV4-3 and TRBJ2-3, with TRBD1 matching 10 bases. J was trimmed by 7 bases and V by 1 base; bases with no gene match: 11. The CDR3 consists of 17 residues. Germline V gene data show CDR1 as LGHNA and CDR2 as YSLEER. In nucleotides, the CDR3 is TGCGCCAGCAGCCAAGTTGCGGGACAGGGGATTTCGCATACGCAGTATTTT. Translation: CASSQVAGQGISHTQYF.

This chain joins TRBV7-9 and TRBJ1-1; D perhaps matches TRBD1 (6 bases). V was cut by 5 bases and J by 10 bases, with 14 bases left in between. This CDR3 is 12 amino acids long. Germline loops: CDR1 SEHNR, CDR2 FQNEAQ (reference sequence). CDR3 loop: CASSRQDLGAFF. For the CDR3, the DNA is TGTGCCAGCAGCCGACAGGACCTGGGAGCTTTCTTT.

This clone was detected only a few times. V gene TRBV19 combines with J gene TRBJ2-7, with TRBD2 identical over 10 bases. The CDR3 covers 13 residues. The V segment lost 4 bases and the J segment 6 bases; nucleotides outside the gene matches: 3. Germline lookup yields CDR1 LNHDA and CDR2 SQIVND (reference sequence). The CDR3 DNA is TGTGCCAGTAGTACGTTAGCGGGAGGCGAGCAGTACTTC. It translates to CASSTLAGGEQYF.

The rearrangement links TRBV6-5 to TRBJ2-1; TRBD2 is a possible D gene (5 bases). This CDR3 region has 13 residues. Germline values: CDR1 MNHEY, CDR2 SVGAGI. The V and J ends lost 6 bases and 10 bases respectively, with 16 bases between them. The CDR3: CASSPDSPQEQFF. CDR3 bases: TGTGCCAGCAGCCCGGACTCCCCCCAAGAGCAGTTCTTC.

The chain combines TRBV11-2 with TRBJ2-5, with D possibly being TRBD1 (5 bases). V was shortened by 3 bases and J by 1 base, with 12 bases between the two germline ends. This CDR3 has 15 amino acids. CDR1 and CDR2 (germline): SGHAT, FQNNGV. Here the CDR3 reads CASSFGFGAQETQYF. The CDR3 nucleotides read TGTGCCAGCAGCTTCGGCTTTGGGGCCCAAGAGACCCAGTACTTC. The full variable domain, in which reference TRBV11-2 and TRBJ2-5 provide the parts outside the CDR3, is EAGVAQSPRYKIIEKRQSVAFWCNPISGHATLYWYQQILGQGPKLLIQFQNNGVVDDSQLPKDRFSAERLKGVDSTLKIQPAKLEDSAVYLCASSFGFGAQETQYFGPGTRLLVL.

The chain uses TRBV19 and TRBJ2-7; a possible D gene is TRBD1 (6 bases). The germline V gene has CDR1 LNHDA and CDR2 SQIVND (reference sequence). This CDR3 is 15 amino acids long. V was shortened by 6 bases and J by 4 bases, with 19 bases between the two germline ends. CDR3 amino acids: CASSSDPGTIYEQYF. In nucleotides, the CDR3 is TGTGCCAGTAGCAGCGATCCCGGGACAATATACGAGCAGTACTTC. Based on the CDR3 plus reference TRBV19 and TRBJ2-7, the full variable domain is DGGITQSPKYLFRKEGQNVTLSCEQNLNHDAMYWYRQDPGQGLRLIYYSQIVNDFQKGDIAEGYSVSREKKESFPLTVTSAQKNPTAFYLCASSSDPGTIYEQYFGPGTRLTVT.

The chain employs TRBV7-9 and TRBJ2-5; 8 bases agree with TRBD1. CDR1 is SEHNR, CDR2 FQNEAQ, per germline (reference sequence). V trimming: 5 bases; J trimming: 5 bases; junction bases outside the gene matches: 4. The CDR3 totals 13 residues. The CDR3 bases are TGTGCCAGCAGCCGGACAGGGCCCGAGACCCAGTACTTC. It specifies CASSRTGPETQYF.

The CDR3 bases are TGTGCCAGCAGCTTCTTGTGGCCTAGCGGGAGGGCCAATGAGCAGTTCTTC. This translates into CASSFLWPSGRANEQFF. The V call is TRBV7-9, the J call TRBJ2-1; 12 nucleotides line up with TRBD2. The CDR3 covers 17 residues. The germline gives CDR1 SEHNR, CDR2 FQNEAQ (reference sequence). V trimming: 3 bases; J trimming: 6 bases; junction bases outside the gene matches: 9.

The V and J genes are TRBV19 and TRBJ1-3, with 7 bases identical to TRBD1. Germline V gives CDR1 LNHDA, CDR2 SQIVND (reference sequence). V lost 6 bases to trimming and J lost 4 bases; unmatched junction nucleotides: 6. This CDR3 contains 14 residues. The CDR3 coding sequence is TGTGCCAGTAGAGAGGGGGCCATCGGAAACACCATATATTTT. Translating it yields CASREGAIGNTIYF.

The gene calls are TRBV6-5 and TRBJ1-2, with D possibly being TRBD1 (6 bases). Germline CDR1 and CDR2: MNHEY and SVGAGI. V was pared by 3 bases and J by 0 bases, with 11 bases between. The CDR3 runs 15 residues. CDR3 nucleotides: TGTGCCAGCAGTTATCGTGACAGGCCTAACTATGGCTACACCTTC. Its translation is CASSYRDRPNYGYTF.